The 23 T cell receptor beta chains below all came from one sample that was sequenced in a study of cytomegalovirus exposure and HLA in healthy donors. The PCR was carried out with 60 Vbeta primers and 13 Jbeta primers. Sequencing was performed with immunoSEQ multiplex PCR; in TCRdb, only in-frame clones are kept and a portion is missing. The sample has 130,000 or so clones; roughly 8.3% are singletons. Material: PBMCs. The origin of the receptors is a man between 35 and 55 years old in good health and CMV-seronegative.

J is TRBJ2-3 and V is TRBV6-5, with D perhaps matching TRBD2 (5 bases). V lost 5 bases and J 0 bases, leaving 9 bases between the germline ends. This CDR3 spans 14 amino acids. The germline V gene encodes CDR1 MNHEY and CDR2 SVGAGI. The DNA of the CDR3 is TGTGCCAGCAGTAACGGGGATAGCACAGATACGCAGTATTTT. Translating gives CASSNGDSTDTQYF.

This clone was recorded a few times. The chain is built from TRBV9 and TRBJ2-7; 11 bases align to TRBD2. This CDR3 region has 14 residues. V trimming: 4 bases; J trimming: 6 bases; junction bases outside the gene matches: 6. Germline CDR1 and CDR2: SGDLS and YYNGEE. DNA for the CDR3: TGTGCCAGCAGCCTTAGCGGGGGGGCCTCCGAGCAGTACTTC. It encodes CASSLSGGASEQYF.

Only a few counts were recorded for this clone. The chain joins TRBV5-1 to TRBJ1-4; 7 bases line up with TRBD1. Germline V CDR1 and CDR2: SGHRS, YFSETQ. This CDR3 region has 16 residues. V was clipped by 5 bases and J by 5 bases; unmatched bases: 12. For the CDR3, the DNA is TGCGCCAGCAGTTCGAGCCTGACAGGGTACAATGAAAAACTGTTTTTT. It translates to CASSSSLTGYNEKLFF.

This sequence joins TRBV10-3 and TRBJ1-5; D is ambiguous. CDR3 length equals 14 residues. V was trimmed by 7 bases and J by 3 bases, leaving 13 bases between them. CDR1 and CDR2 from the germline V gene are ENHRY and SYGVKD. The CDR3 nucleotides read TGTGCCATCACCTCGGACTGGAACAATCAGCCCCAGCATTTT. Its translation: CAITSDWNNQPQHF.

The V and J genes are TRBV6-6 and TRBJ1-1, with D maybe TRBD1 (6 bases). CDR3 length equals 15 residues. Trimming cost V 0 bases and J 1 base, with 9 bases left between them. Germline V gene sequence: CDR1 MNHNY, CDR2 SVGAGI (reference sequence). CDR3 coding DNA: TGTGCCAGCAGTTACTCCGAGACAGGGAACACTGAAGCTTTCTTT. Encoded protein: CASSYSETGNTEAFF.

This rearrangement joins TRBV29-1 to TRBJ2-7, with a weak D call TRBD1 (6 bases). CDR1 and CDR2 from the germline V gene are SQVTM and ANQGSEA. V lost 5 bases, J lost 2 bases, and 19 bases lay in between. The CDR3 loop spans 15 amino acids. Written as DNA, the CDR3 is TGCAGCGTTCAACGGGACACTGGGCCCCCCTACGAGCAGTACTTC. Translated: CSVQRDTGPPYEQYF.

This clone was seen only a few times. V gene TRBV6-4 combines with J gene TRBJ2-2; D possibly corresponds to TRBD1 (6 bases). Germline lookup yields CDR1 MRHNA and CDR2 SNTAGT. V lost 3 bases and J 1 base, leaving 9 bases between the germline ends. The CDR3 loop spans 15 amino acids. Written as DNA, the CDR3 is TGTGCCAGCAGTGAACAAGGGGGGAACACCGGGGAGCTGTTTTTT. This sequence encodes CASSEQGGNTGELFF.

In its sample, this clone was seen a few times. The chain carries TRBV10-3 and TRBJ2-7; 7 bases fit TRBD2. Germline V gene lookup returns CDR1 ENHRY and CDR2 SYGVKD. There are 13 residues in the CDR3. The ends lost 1 base at V and 6 bases at J; junction bases unmatched: 3. CDR3 region: CAISELREGEQYF. CDR3 sequence (DNA): TGTGCCATCAGTGAGTTGAGGGAGGGCGAGCAGTACTTC.

The chain employs TRBV18 and TRBJ1-5; D unclear. CDR1 KGHSH and CDR2 LQKENI come from the germline V gene. The CDR3 is made up of 13 amino acids. V was shortened by 1 base and J by 5 bases, with 6 bases between the two germline ends. The CDR3 loop is CASSPQEYQPQHF. The CDR3 DNA reads as TGTGCCAGCTCACCACAAGAGTATCAGCCCCAGCATTTT.

This clone has more than one count but fewer than ten. The rearrangement links TRBV7-9 to TRBJ2-7; TRBD1 matches 8 bases. This CDR3 is built from 14 residues. CDR1 and CDR2 (germline): SEHNR, FQNEAQ (reference sequence). V lost 4 bases and J lost 6; bases outside the gene matches: 8. CDR3 nucleotides: TGTGCCAGCAGCTCTCTAAACACAGGGGGCGAGCAGTACTTC. Amino acid sequence: CASSSLNTGGEQYF.

The chain employs TRBV11-2 and TRBJ2-1; a weak D match, TRBD2 (5 bases). Germline loops: CDR1 SGHAT, CDR2 FQNNGV. Trimming shortened V by 5 bases and J by 7 bases, and 9 bases separated the two germline ends. The CDR3 has 12 amino acids. CDR3 sequence: CASSPAGNEQFF. CDR3 DNA: TGTGCCAGCAGCCCTGCGGGTAATGAGCAGTTCTTC.

The genes are TRBV5-1 and TRBJ2-3; D possibly corresponds to TRBD2 (5 bases). V was trimmed by 3 bases and J by 1 base, leaving 9 bases between them. CDR3 length: 14 amino acids. Germline V gene data show CDR1 as SGHRS and CDR2 as YFSETQ. CDR3 bases: TGCGCCAGCAGCTCTAGCAGCCGCACAGATACGCAGTATTTT. This sequence encodes CASSSSSRTDTQYF.

This clone appeared a few times. The chain combines TRBV11-3 with TRBJ2-7, with 9 bases lining up with TRBD1. The J segment lost 2 bases and the V segment lost 5 bases, leaving 7 bases of the junction unmatched. The CDR3 covers 15 residues. Germline CDR1 and CDR2: SGHNT and YENEEA. As DNA, the CDR3 is TGTGCCAGCAGCCCGTCGACAGGGGGGCCCTACGAGCAGTACTTC. It encodes CASSPSTGGPYEQYF.

The J gene is TRBJ2-7, the V gene TRBV10-2, with D possibly TRBD2 on 6 matching bases. CDR1 is WSHSY, CDR2 SAAADI, per germline. Trimming pared 2 bases from V and 1 base from J, leaving 15 bases between. This CDR3 is 16 amino acids long. The DNA for the CDR3 is TGCGCCAGCAGTGAGAGGGGCGGGGCCTTTTCCTACGAGCAGTACTTC. Amino acids: CASSERGGAFSYEQYF.

V gene TRBV10-2 combines with J gene TRBJ1-1; D is perhaps TRBD1 (5 bases). The germline V and J ends were trimmed by 6 bases and 1 base, with 12 bases remaining between them. CDR1 and CDR2 from the germline V gene are WSHSY and SAAADI. The CDR3 length is 14 residues. The CDR3 coding sequence is TGCGCCAGCAGGGACATGGGGGGGAACACTGAAGCTTTCTTT. It translates to CASRDMGGNTEAFF.

The chain is built from TRBV5-1 and TRBJ2-7; TRBD1 matches at 7 bases. The CDR3 runs 14 residues. The germline V gene has CDR1 SGHRS and CDR2 YFSETQ. After removal of 3 bases from V and 4 bases from J, the junction contained 7 bases not matched to a gene. Written as DNA, the CDR3 is TGCGCCAGCAGCTCGTTAGGGGGCGAGTACGAGCAGTACTTC. Translation: CASSSLGGEYEQYF.

J is TRBJ2-1 and V is TRBV18; D is uncertain. Trimming cost V 3 bases and J 4 bases, with 7 bases left between them. Germline V lookup: CDR1 KGHSH, CDR2 LQKENI. The CDR3 sequence is 13 residues long. The CDR3 reads CASSPPVYNEQFF. CDR3 DNA: TGTGCCAGCTCACCTCCGGTTTACAATGAGCAGTTCTTC.

In the case of this clone: Other DNA sequences of this sample code for an identical CDR3. The rearrangement uses TRBV6-5 and TRBJ2-5; 7 bases fit TRBD1. V lost 0 bases, J lost 5 bases, and 0 bases stayed unmatched. Germline V gene sequence: CDR1 MNHEY, CDR2 SVGAGI. The length of the CDR3 is 13 residues. The CDR3 region is CASSYSRGETQYF. The CDR3 DNA sequence: TGTGCCAGCAGTTACTCCAGGGGGGAGACCCAGTACTTC.

This clone was counted only a few times. CDR3 bases: TGTGCCAGCAGTGATGGGGCCCACGAGCAGTACTTC. This encodes CASSDGAHEQYF. The gene calls are TRBV6-1 and TRBJ2-7, with D perhaps TRBD1 (5 bases). Between the trimmed V and J ends, which lost 3 bases and 5 bases, there was a span of 8 bases. The CDR3 is made up of 12 amino acids. CDR1 is MNHNS, CDR2 SASEGT, per germline.

This clone was seen a handful of times. The chain combines TRBV4-2 with TRBJ2-3; 9 bases are shared with TRBD1. V shed 1 base, J shed 5 bases, and the junction held 7 bases outside the gene matches. Germline loops: CDR1 LGHNA, CDR2 YNFKEQ. The CDR3 is 16 residues long. For the CDR3, the DNA is TGTGCCAGCAGCCAAGTCGAAGGGACAGGGAAAGATACGCAGTATTTT. As protein: CASSQVEGTGKDTQYF.

This clone was seen only a few times. This rearrangement joins TRBV5-4 to TRBJ2-7; 8 bases line up with TRBD1. Per germline, CDR1 SGHNT and CDR2 YYREEE (reference sequence). J gave up 5 bases and V 3 bases, and 10 bases lay outside the gene matches. The CDR3 loop spans 15 amino acids. The CDR3 DNA sequence: TGTGCCAGCAGCTCCGGACAGGGTCTCCCCCACGAGCAGTACTTC. The encoded protein is CASSSGQGLPHEQYF.

This clone occurred a few times. The V gene is TRBV6-6, the J gene TRBJ2-2; D may be TRBD1 (6 bases). Trimming shortened V by 5 bases and J by 5 bases, and 18 bases separated the two germline ends. CDR1 and CDR2 from the germline V gene are MNHNY and SVGAGI (reference sequence). The length of the CDR3 is 16 residues. CDR3 DNA: TGTGCCAGCAGTGGAGGATTGGGGGCGCGAACCGGGGAGCTGTTTTTT. It is translated as CASSGGLGARTGELFF.

V is TRBV7-2 and J is TRBJ2-7, with 9 nucleotides matching TRBD1. J lost 7 bases, V lost 2 bases, and 18 bases had no gene match. Germline V gene lookup returns CDR1 SGHTA and CDR2 FQGNSA. The CDR3 runs 18 residues. Here the CDR3 reads CASSLLGGGTGSPGEQYF. The CDR3 DNA sequence: TGTGCCAGCAGCTTATTGGGAGGGGGGACAGGGTCGCCGGGGGAGCAGTACTTC.